This TCR beta chain was recorded in a study of neurological immune-mediated disorders. The study's findings and limits: Multiple sclerosis, the disease with the least TCR clonal expansion, fell below healthy controls, whereas HTLV-1-associated myelopathy showed the most.

Each CDR3 protein gets one entry after TCRdb re-called the 5' RACE reads with MiXCR. The top ten hold about 2.2% of the sample, which has roughly 70,000 distinct CDR3 sequences, 4.8% seen once. This clonotype came up many times. Its antigen remains unknown. The sequenced sample consisted of PBMCs. This TCR came from a woman in her sixties or seventies with multiple sclerosis.

This CDR3 reads CASGNPPNQPQHF. The DNA of the CDR3 is TGTGCCAGCGGTAACCCTCCGAATCAGCCCCAGCATTTT. This chain links TRBV6-2 or TRBV6-3 with TRBJ1-5, with D unclear. The CDR3 is made up of 13 amino acids. Per germline, CDR1 MNHEY and CDR2 SVGEGT. V dropped 8 bases and J dropped 4 bases, with 12 bases sitting between them.